A single sample is the source of the 20 T cell receptor beta chains below, sequenced in a study of OX40 agonist ivuxolimab in advanced cancers. This table comes from immunoSEQ multiplex PCR, and its TCRdb copy is limited to in-frame clones, with some not included. Among around 100,000 clones listed, 85% to 95% were seen once. The source material was CD4+ or CD8+ T cells sorted from blood, sampled in a trial of the OX40 agonist ivuxolimab. The receptors originated from an adult with an advanced solid tumor such as melanoma, head and neck, liver or kidney cancer.

The genes are TRBV5-4 and TRBJ2-2; no firm D call. V was cut by 2 bases and J by 5 bases, with 7 bases left in between. CDR1 and CDR2 from the germline V gene are SGHNT and YYREEE (reference sequence). This CDR3 has 13 amino acids. The CDR3 loop is CASSLPGTGELFF. For the CDR3, the DNA is TGTGCCAGCAGCTTACCAGGAACCGGGGAGCTGTTTTTT.

This rearrangement joins TRBV19 to TRBJ1-2; D ambiguous. V lost 4 bases and J lost 6, with 24 bases in between. This CDR3 region has 17 residues. The germline gives CDR1 LNHDA, CDR2 SQIVND (reference sequence). The CDR3, as DNA: TGTGCCAGTAGTACGACAAGGACCTCCTACGGTACGAATGGCTACACCTTC. It is translated as CASSTTRTSYGTNGYTF.

The chain joins TRBV6-6 to TRBJ2-3; 10 bases match TRBD2. Germline V gene lookup returns CDR1 MNHNY and CDR2 SVGAGI (reference sequence). V shed 6 bases and J 2 bases; nucleotides not matched to a gene: 5. The CDR3 is made up of 15 amino acids. The CDR3 sequence is CASSRGLAATDTQYF. CDR3 bases: TGTGCCAGCAGCCGTGGACTAGCGGCCACAGATACGCAGTATTTT.

This clone was counted a single time. The gene calls are TRBV4-1 and TRBJ1-2, with D possibly being TRBD1 (6 bases). The CDR3 totals 17 residues. Germline CDR1 reads MGHRA; CDR2 reads YSYEKL. V was trimmed by 4 bases and J by 1 base, leaving 19 bases between them. The CDR3 sequence is CASSPDRLWTDNYGYTF. In nucleotides, the CDR3 is TGCGCCAGCAGCCCCGACCGACTATGGACAGATAACTATGGCTACACCTTC.

The rearrangement links TRBV15 to TRBJ1-5; unclear D gene. Germline V CDR1 and CDR2: LNHNV, YYDKDF (reference sequence). This CDR3 has 15 amino acids. The germline V and J ends were trimmed by 0 bases and 0 bases, with 6 bases remaining between them. The CDR3, as DNA: TGTGCCACCAGCAGAGATTTGGGTAGCAATCAGCCCCAGCATTTT. Translated, it gives CATSRDLGSNQPQHF.

The V gene is TRBV6-1, the J gene TRBJ1-1; D is undetermined. CDR3 length equals 14 residues. Germline V gene sequence: CDR1 MNHNS, CDR2 SASEGT. The V and J ends lost 4 bases and 7 bases respectively, with 16 bases between them. The CDR3 coding sequence is TGTGCCAGCAGTGCGTGGACGGGTGCAGATGAAGCTTTCTTT. Residues: CASSAWTGADEAFF.

The rearrangement links TRBV10-2 to TRBJ1-3; unclear D gene. This CDR3 has 19 amino acids. Germline CDR1 and CDR2: WSHSY and SAAADI. V was trimmed by 4 bases and J by 0 bases, leaving 22 bases between them. This CDR3 is CASSGLLGMGTISGNTIYF. For the CDR3, the DNA is TGCGCCAGCAGTGGCCTTCTGGGGATGGGTACCATCTCTGGAAACACCATATATTTT.

The chain has TRBV4-2 and TRBJ2-2, with 9 bases fitting TRBD2. Unmatched junction bases numbered 12, after V lost 4 bases and J lost 6 bases. This CDR3 spans 17 amino acids. Germline CDR1 and CDR2: LGHNA and YNFKEQ. The CDR3 sequence: CASSPGVSGGRAGELFF. Written as DNA, the CDR3 is TGTGCCAGCAGCCCCGGTGTTAGCGGGGGACGCGCCGGGGAGCTGTTTTTT.

This clone showed up just once. The chain employs TRBV28 and TRBJ1-1; D might be TRBD1 (5 bases). The CDR3 is 13 residues long. Trimming removed 8 bases from V and 6 bases from J, with 16 bases in between. Germline V gene lookup returns CDR1 MDHEN and CDR2 SYDVKM. CDR3 DNA: TGTGCCAGCGTCCGAGGTCCGGGGGCTGAAGCTTTCTTT. It translates to CASVRGPGAEAFF.

This chain links TRBV11-3 with TRBJ2-3, with D maybe TRBD1 (6 bases). V lost 4 bases, J lost 1 base, and 9 bases lay in between. Germline V gene lookup returns CDR1 SGHNT and CDR2 YENEEA. The CDR3 is 14 amino acids. CDR3 protein: CASSSHRGTDTQYF. The CDR3 bases are TGTGCCAGCAGCTCTCACAGGGGCACAGATACGCAGTATTTT.

The chain is built from TRBV9 and TRBJ1-3; 7 bases line up with TRBD1. CDR3 length: 14 residues. With 4 bases clipped from V and 4 bases from J, the junction kept 5 bases outside the gene matches. Germline V CDR1 and CDR2: SGDLS, YYNGEE. The CDR3 here is CASSQTGAGNTIYF. For the CDR3, the DNA is TGTGCCAGCAGCCAAACAGGGGCAGGAAACACCATATATTTT.

This chain uses TRBV6-6 with TRBJ1-2; D unclear. Trimming cost V 0 bases and J 8 bases, with 7 bases left between them. The germline gives CDR1 MNHNY, CDR2 SVGAGI (reference sequence). The CDR3 is 12 amino acids. CDR3 residues: CASSYSTLGYTF. The CDR3 DNA is TGTGCCAGCAGTTACTCCACATTAGGCTACACCTTC.

The chain combines TRBV6-1 with TRBJ2-2; maybe TRBD1 (5 bases). The V and J ends lost 6 bases and 2 bases respectively, with 10 bases between them. Germline CDR1 MNHNS, CDR2 SASEGT. The CDR3 consists of 14 residues. In DNA, the CDR3 is TGTGCCAGCAGCGTACAGGTTAACACCGGGGAGCTGTTTTTT. It specifies CASSVQVNTGELFF.

The chain carries TRBV28 and TRBJ1-6; a weak D match, TRBD1 (5 bases). The CDR3 sequence is 14 residues long. Trimming stripped 6 bases from V and 4 bases from J, with 10 bases between. Germline V gene sequence: CDR1 MDHEN, CDR2 SYDVKM. CDR3 in amino acids: CASRDGGYNSPLHF. CDR3 sequence (DNA): TGTGCCAGCAGGGACGGGGGATATAATTCACCCCTCCACTTT. The full variable domain, its missing parts supplied by reference TRBV28 and TRBJ1-6, is DVKVTQSSRYLVKRTGEKVFLECVQDMDHENMFWYRQDPGLGLRLIYFSYDVKMKEKGDIPEGYSVSREKKERFSLILESASTNQTSMYLCASRDGGYNSPLHFGNGTRLTVT.

V is TRBV6-1 and J is TRBJ2-2; perhaps TRBD1 as D (5 bases). Per germline, CDR1 MNHNS and CDR2 SASEGT. V lost 6 bases, J lost 6 bases, and 17 bases lay in between. CDR3 length: 15 amino acids. The DNA for the CDR3 is TGTGCCAGCAGATCCCGAGCGACAGCGCCCGGGGAGCTGTTTTTT. Its translation: CASRSRATAPGELFF.

The chain has TRBV11-3 and TRBJ2-2; 8 bases are shared with TRBD1. In germline, CDR1 is SGHNT, CDR2 YENEEA. V was pared by 2 bases and J by 3 bases, with 2 bases of the junction left unmatched. The CDR3 consists of 15 residues. CDR3 protein: CASSLPTGDTGELFF. The CDR3 DNA is TGTGCCAGCAGCTTACCGACAGGGGACACCGGGGAGCTGTTTTTT. The variable domain in full, completed from reference TRBV11-3 and TRBJ2-2, reads EAGVVQSPRYKIIEKKQPVAFWCNPISGHNTLYWYLQNLGQGPELLIRYENEEAVDDSQLPKDRFSAERLKGVDSTLKIQPAELGDSAVYLCASSLPTGDTGELFFGEGSRLTVL.

This clone came up a few times. The V call is TRBV2, the J call TRBJ1-5; D is unclear. Germline CDR1 SNHLY, CDR2 FYNNEI. V shed 3 bases and J shed 3 bases, with 9 bases lying between them. This CDR3 spans 14 amino acids. In nucleotides, the CDR3 is TGTGCCAGCAGTGACTCGCAGACCAATCAGCCCCAGCATTTT. It translates to CASSDSQTNQPQHF.

The rearrangement links TRBV7-9 to TRBJ1-2; D remains ambiguous. V dropped 1 base and J dropped 4 bases, with 10 bases sitting between them. The germline V gene has CDR1 SEHNR and CDR2 FQNEAQ (reference sequence). The CDR3 runs to 14 residues. The CDR3 region has the DNA TGTGCCAGCAGCTTAGTAGTGACGGGCTATGGCTACACCTTC. The encoded protein is CASSLVVTGYGYTF.

This clone was seen more than once but under ten times. The V call is TRBV30, the J call TRBJ1-1, with D unclear. From germline, CDR1 is GTSNPN and CDR2 SVGIG (reference sequence). This CDR3 comprises 13 residues. The V and J ends lost 5 bases and 1 base respectively, with 11 bases between them. The CDR3 coding sequence is TGTGCCTGGTGGCAATCCCCGAACACTGAAGCTTTCTTT. This gives the protein CAWWQSPNTEAFF. Based on the CDR3 plus reference TRBV30 and TRBJ1-1, the full variable domain is SQTIHQWPATLVQPVGSPLSLECTVEGTSNPNLYWYRQAAGRGLQLLFYSVGIGQISSEVPQNLSASRPQDRQFILSSKKLLLSDSGFYLCAWWQSPNTEAFFGQGTRLTVV.

The chain uses TRBV15 and TRBJ2-3, with 8 bases that match TRBD2. Trimming at V came to 1 base and at J to 1 base, leaving 1 base not matched to a gene. The CDR3 contains 15 residues. Germline-derived CDR1 and CDR2 are LNHNV and YYDKDF (reference sequence). CDR3 nucleotide sequence: TGTGCCACCAGCAGAGCACTAGCGGGCACAGATACGCAGTATTTT. Translation gives CATSRALAGTDTQYF.